This T cell receptor (beta chain) was obtained from a study of Ad26.COV2.S vaccination and SARS-CoV-2 variants. Study in general: The trial was COV1001 and the donor's arm was Ad26.COV2.S. The study, taken as a whole, reports: People who got the vaccine or the placebo had similar non-spike TCR breadth. Reports say spike-specific CD8+ and CD4+ T cell responses covered substantial breadth after vaccination.

Only in-frame clones appear in the TCRdb table, and some are missing; sequencing was by immunoSEQ multiplex PCR. Altogether hundreds of thousands of clones are present, more than 70% being singletons, with the ten largest covering roughly 1.5%. On this clone: Antigen unknown.

Treatment given: about 20 received Ad26.COV2.S at low or high dose, single or two shots; several received placebo; per-sample allocation not given. The samples date from day 63 after the first vaccine or placebo injection. Between the trimmed V and J ends, which lost 6 bases and 1 base, there was a span of 13 bases. This CDR3 is built from 14 residues. The germline gives CDR1 MNHNY, CDR2 SVGAGI (reference sequence). Sequenced here: peripheral blood, sampled in a trial of Ad26.COV2.S vaccine versus placebo. This TCR came from a person between 18 and 59 years old who received the Ad26.COV2.S COVID-19 vaccine or a placebo. The gene calls are TRBV6-6 and TRBJ2-7; perhaps TRBD1 as D (6 bases). The CDR3 region is CASRLGAGSYEQYF. The DNA of the CDR3 is TGTGCCAGCAGGTTGGGGGCTGGTTCCTACGAGCAGTACTTC.